These 7 T cell receptor beta chains share one sample of origin, sequenced in a study of early T cells in non-severe SARS-CoV-2 infection. TCRdb ran MiXCR on the 5' RACE reads and lists one entry per CDR3 protein. The sample lists some 87,000 distinct CDR3 sequences, 9% to 14% occurring once. Sequenced: whole blood. These receptors were collected from an adult who was a healthcare worker with PCR-confirmed SARS-CoV-2 infection or an uninfected control (not recorded which).

This clonotype showed up just a few times. The V gene is TRBV7-8, the J gene TRBJ1-2; possible D gene TRBD1, 5 bases. CDR1 is SGHVS, CDR2 FQNEAQ, per germline. There are 12 residues in the CDR3. V lost 4 bases, J lost 12 bases, and 15 bases lay in between. CDR3 nucleotides: TGTGCCAGCAGCTCCCCCCAGGGCGTCCACACCTTC. This codes for CASSSPQGVHTF. The full variable domain, its missing parts supplied by reference TRBV7-8 and TRBJ1-2, is GAGVSQSPRYKVAKRGQDVALRCDPISGHVSLFWYQQALGQGPEFLTYFQNEAQLDKSGLPSDRFFAERPEGSVSTLKIQRTQQEDSAVYLCASSSPQGVHTFGSGTRLTVV.

This clonotype has more than one count but fewer than ten. The gene calls are TRBV28 and TRBJ2-7; D is ambiguous. The CDR3 covers 11 residues. Germline assignment: CDR1 MDHEN and CDR2 SYDVKM. V dropped 8 bases and J dropped 0 bases, with 5 bases sitting between them. CDR3 DNA: TGTGCCAGCGCCACCTCCTACGAGCAGTACTTC. Its translation: CASATSYEQYF.

The chain is built from TRBV27 and TRBJ1-2, with 9 bases aligning to TRBD1. This CDR3 has 17 residues. The junction had 14 bases not matched to a gene; V was cut back by 5 bases and J by 4 bases. CDR1 and CDR2 (germline): MNHEY, SMNVEV (reference sequence). The CDR3 bases are TGTGCCAGCAGTCCAATGGCCGCACGGACAGGGGCCTATGGCTACACCTTC. Its protein is CASSPMAARTGAYGYTF.

This clonotype showed up just a few times. This chain connects TRBV13 to TRBJ2-5; D is undetermined. This CDR3 has 16 amino acids. Germline-derived CDR1 and CDR2 are PRHDT and FYEKMQ (reference sequence). V was pared by 2 bases and J by 2 bases, with 15 bases between. The CDR3 coding sequence is TGTGCCAGCAGCTTACTCGCTATTCACCCGCAAGAGACCCAGTACTTC. Amino acids: CASSLLAIHPQETQYF.

The sample holds many counts of this clonotype. This chain links TRBV10-2 with TRBJ2-7, with TRBD1 matching 9 bases. Germline V lookup: CDR1 WSHSY, CDR2 SAAADI. The CDR3 has 13 residues. V shed 5 bases, J shed 2 bases, and the junction held 1 base outside the gene matches. In DNA form, the CDR3 reads TGCGCCAGCAGTTGGGACAGGGCCTACGAGCAGTACTTC. Translating it yields CASSWDRAYEQYF.

This clonotype occurred a few times. The gene calls are TRBV6-5 and TRBJ2-2; 12 bases match TRBD2. There are 15 residues in the CDR3. Germline V gene lookup returns CDR1 MNHEY and CDR2 SVGAGI. The J segment lost 4 bases and the V segment lost 7 bases, leaving 4 bases of the junction unmatched. The CDR3 protein is CASIAGLAGTGELFF. The CDR3 bases are TGTGCCAGCATTGCGGGACTAGCGGGCACCGGGGAGCTGTTTTTT.

This clonotype occurred many times. V gene TRBV30 combines with J gene TRBJ1-2, with 7 bases identical to TRBD1. CDR1 GTSNPN and CDR2 SVGIG come from the germline V gene (reference sequence). The trim removed 5 bases at V and 4 bases at J, leaving 10 bases unmatched. The CDR3 consists of 14 residues. CDR3 sequence: CAWVTGARAYGYTF. CDR3 DNA sequence: TGTGCCTGGGTCACAGGGGCGCGGGCCTATGGCTACACCTTC.